This T cell receptor beta chain was recorded in a study of control samples from healthy donors and cancer patients. Measured with immunoSEQ multiplex PCR; TCRdb has only the in-frame clones, and not every one. This table lists approximately 190,000 clones. The origin of this receptor is a woman aged 25 to 39 in good health. The sample comprised blood.

DNA of the CDR3: TGTGCCAGCAGCTTAACCCCGGGGGCCAATCAGCCCCAGCATTTT. Translated, it gives CASSLTPGANQPQHF. J is TRBJ1-5 and V is TRBV7-3, with D perhaps TRBD1 (6 bases). V was trimmed by 0 bases and J by 3 bases, leaving 9 bases between them. The CDR3 extends over 15 amino acids. Per germline, CDR1 SGHTA and CDR2 FQGTGA.